The present T cell receptor beta chain was sequenced within a study of control samples from healthy donors and cancer patients. The V end was cut by 4 bases, the J end by 0 bases, with 4 bases between. This CDR3 spans 13 amino acids. Germline V lookup: CDR1 LGHNA, CDR2 YNFKEQ. Clones were read by immunoSEQ multiplex PCR, and TCRdb kept only the in-frame ones, dropping some. The sample records 93,000 or so clones, 80% to 90% being singletons. The rearrangement links TRBV4-2 to TRBJ1-5; D is undetermined. This TCR was recovered from a man in his 60s with lung cancer. The sequencing sample was made of PBMCs. The CDR3 DNA sequence: TGTGCCAGCAGCCCAAATAGCAATCAGCCCCAGCATTTT. Translation gives CASSPNSNQPQHF.